The source of this T cell receptor (beta chain) is a study of OX40 agonist ivuxolimab in advanced cancers. The germline V gene encodes CDR1 MDHEN and CDR2 SYDVKM. The CDR3 spans 14 residues. Trimming took off 2 bases at V and 5 bases at J, with 12 bases between the two ends. Assay used: immunoSEQ multiplex PCR; TCRdb lists only in-frame clones, some missing. The data show about 100,000 clones, with 90% seen just once and 0.31% held by the top ten. Study-level results: Not determined was the antigen specificity of the expanded peripheral T cells.

A remark on this clone: What it binds is not known.

This TCR was recovered from an adult with an advanced solid tumor such as melanoma, head and neck, liver or kidney cancer. Sequenced here: CD4+ or CD8+ T cells sorted from blood, sampled in a trial of the OX40 agonist ivuxolimab. This chain links TRBV28 with TRBJ1-1; D uncertain. The DNA for the CDR3 is TGTGCCAGCAGTTTAGGGAGGGTGAGGACTGAAGCTTTCTTT. Its protein product is CASSLGRVRTEAFF. The full variable domain, its missing parts supplied by reference TRBV28 and TRBJ1-1, is DVKVTQSSRYLVKRTGEKVFLECVQDMDHENMFWYRQDPGLGLRLIYFSYDVKMKEKGDIPEGYSVSREKKERFSLILESASTNQTSMYLCASSLGRVRTEAFFGQGTRLTVV.